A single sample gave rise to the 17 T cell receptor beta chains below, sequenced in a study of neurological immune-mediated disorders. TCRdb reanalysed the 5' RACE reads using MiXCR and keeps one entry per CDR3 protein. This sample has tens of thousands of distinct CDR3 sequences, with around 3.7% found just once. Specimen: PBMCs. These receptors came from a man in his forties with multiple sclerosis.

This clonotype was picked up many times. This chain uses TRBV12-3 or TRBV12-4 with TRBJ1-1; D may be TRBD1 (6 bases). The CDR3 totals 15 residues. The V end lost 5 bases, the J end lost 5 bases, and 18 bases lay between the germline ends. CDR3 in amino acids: CASSQTGKRRTEAFF. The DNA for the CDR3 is TGTGCCAGCAGTCAAACAGGGAAAAGAAGAACTGAAGCTTTCTTT.

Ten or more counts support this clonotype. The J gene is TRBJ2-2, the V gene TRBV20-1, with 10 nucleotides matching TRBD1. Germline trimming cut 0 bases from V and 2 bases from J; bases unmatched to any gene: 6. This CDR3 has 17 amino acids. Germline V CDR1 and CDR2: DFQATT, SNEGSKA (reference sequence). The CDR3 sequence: CSARDILTGGNTGELFF. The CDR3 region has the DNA TGCAGTGCTAGAGACATTTTGACAGGGGGCAACACCGGGGAGCTGTTTTTT.

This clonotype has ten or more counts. The CDR3 region is CASSPEGGGYTF. CDR3 in DNA: TGTGCCAGCAGCCCGGAAGGGGGCGGCTACACCTTC. The chain joins TRBV3-1 to TRBJ1-2, with 7 bases lining up with TRBD1. Trimming at V came to 4 bases and at J to 8 bases, leaving 4 bases not matched to a gene. The CDR3 sequence is 12 residues long. Germline V gene data show CDR1 as LGHDT and CDR2 as YNNKEL (reference sequence). Together with reference TRBV3-1 and TRBJ1-2, the CDR3 gives the full variable domain: DTAVSQTPKYLVTQMGNDKSIKCEQNLGHDTMYWYKQDSKKFLKIMFSYNNKELIINETVPNRFSPKSPDKAHLNLHINSLELGDSAVYFCASSPEGGGYTFGSGTRLTVV.

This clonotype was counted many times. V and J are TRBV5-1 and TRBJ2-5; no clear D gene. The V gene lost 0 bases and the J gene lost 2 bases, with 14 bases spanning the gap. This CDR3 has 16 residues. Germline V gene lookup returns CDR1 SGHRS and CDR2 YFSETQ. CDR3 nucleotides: TGCGCCAGCAGCTTGGGCCCGGGCGTAGGGCAAGAGACCCAGTACTTC. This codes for CASSLGPGVGQETQYF.

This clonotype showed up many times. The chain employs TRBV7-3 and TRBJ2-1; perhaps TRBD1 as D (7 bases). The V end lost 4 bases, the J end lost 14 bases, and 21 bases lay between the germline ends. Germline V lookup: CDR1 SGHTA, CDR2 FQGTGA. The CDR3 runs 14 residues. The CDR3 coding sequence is TGTGCCAGCAGCTCCACCGGACAGGTCGGGAGTAAGTTCTTC. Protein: CASSSTGQVGSKFF. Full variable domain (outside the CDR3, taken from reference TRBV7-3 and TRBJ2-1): GAGVSQTPSNKVTEKGKYVELRCDPISGHTALYWYRQSLGQGPEFLIYFQGTGAADDSGLPNDRFFAVRPEGSVSTLKIQRTERGDSAVYLCASSSTGQVGSKFFGPGTRLTVL.

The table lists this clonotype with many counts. This CDR3 reads CASRPTASYGYTF. In nucleotides, the CDR3 is TGTGCCAGCAGGCCTACAGCGAGCTATGGCTACACCTTC. The chain is built from TRBV7-9 and TRBJ1-2; D gene ambiguous. Germline loops: CDR1 SEHNR, CDR2 FQNEAQ (reference sequence). The CDR3 extends over 13 amino acids. Trimming took off 6 bases at V and 4 bases at J, with 12 bases between the two ends.

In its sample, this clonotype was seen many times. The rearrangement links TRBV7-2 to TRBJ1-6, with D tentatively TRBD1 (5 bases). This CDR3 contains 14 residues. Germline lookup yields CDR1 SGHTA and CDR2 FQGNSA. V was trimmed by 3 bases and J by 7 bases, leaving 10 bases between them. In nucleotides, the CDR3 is TGTGCCAGCAGCTTTGTGGGGGGAAATTCACCCCTCCACTTT. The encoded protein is CASSFVGGNSPLHF.

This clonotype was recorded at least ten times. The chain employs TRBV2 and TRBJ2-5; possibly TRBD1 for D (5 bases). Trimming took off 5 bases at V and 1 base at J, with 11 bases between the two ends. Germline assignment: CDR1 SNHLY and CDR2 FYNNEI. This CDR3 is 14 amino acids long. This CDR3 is CASSKRTPQETQYF. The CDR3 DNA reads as TGTGCCAGCAGTAAACGGACACCCCAAGAGACCCAGTACTTC.

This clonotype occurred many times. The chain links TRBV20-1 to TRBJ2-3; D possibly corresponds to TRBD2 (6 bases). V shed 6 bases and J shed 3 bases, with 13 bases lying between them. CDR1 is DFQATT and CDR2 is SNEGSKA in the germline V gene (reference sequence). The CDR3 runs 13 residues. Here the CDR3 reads CSARLGGTDTQYF. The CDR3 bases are TGCAGTGCCCGACTGGGGGGAACAGATACGCAGTATTTT.

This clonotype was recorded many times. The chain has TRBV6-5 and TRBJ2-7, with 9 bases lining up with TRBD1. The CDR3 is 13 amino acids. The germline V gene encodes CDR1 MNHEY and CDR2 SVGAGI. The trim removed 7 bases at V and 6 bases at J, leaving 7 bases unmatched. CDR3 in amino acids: CASKTGTGIEQYF. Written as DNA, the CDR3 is TGTGCCAGCAAGACCGGGACAGGGATCGAGCAGTACTTC.

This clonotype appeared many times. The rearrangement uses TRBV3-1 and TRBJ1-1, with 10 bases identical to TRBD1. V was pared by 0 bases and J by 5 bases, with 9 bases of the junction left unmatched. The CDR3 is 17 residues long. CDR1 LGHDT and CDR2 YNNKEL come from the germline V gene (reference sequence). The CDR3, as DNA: TGTGCCAGCAGCCAAGAAAGAGGGACAGGGGTAGGAACTGAAGCTTTCTTT. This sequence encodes CASSQERGTGVGTEAFF.

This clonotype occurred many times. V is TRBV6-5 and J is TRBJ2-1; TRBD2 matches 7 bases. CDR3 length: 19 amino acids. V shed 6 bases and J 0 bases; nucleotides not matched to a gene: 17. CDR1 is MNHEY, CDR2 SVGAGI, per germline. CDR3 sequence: CASRSLTGGTSSSYNEQFF. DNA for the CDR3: TGTGCCAGCAGGTCCCTTACCGGGGGGACCAGCAGCTCCTACAATGAGCAGTTCTTC.

CDR3 in DNA: TGCGCCAGCAGCCCTATCGGACTAGCCGGCAATGAGCAGTTCTTC. Its translation is CASSPIGLAGNEQFF. The rearrangement uses TRBV5-1 and TRBJ2-1, with 8 bases identical to TRBD2. Germline-derived CDR1 and CDR2 are SGHRS and YFSETQ. V shed 4 bases, J shed 6 bases, and the junction held 9 bases outside the gene matches. The CDR3 length is 15 residues.

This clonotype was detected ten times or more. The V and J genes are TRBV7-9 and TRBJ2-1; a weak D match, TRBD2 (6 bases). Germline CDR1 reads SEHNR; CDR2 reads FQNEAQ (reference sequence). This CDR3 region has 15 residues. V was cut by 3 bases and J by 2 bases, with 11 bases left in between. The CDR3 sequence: CASSFYSGTYNEQFF. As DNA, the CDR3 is TGTGCCAGCAGCTTCTATAGCGGAACCTACAATGAGCAGTTCTTC.

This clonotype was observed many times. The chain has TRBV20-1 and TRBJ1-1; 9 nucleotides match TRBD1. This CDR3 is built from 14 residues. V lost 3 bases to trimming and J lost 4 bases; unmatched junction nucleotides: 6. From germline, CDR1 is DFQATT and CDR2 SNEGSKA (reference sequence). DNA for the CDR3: TGCAGTGCTAGTCGGACAGGGGTAGGCACTGAAGCTTTCTTT. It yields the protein CSASRTGVGTEAFF.

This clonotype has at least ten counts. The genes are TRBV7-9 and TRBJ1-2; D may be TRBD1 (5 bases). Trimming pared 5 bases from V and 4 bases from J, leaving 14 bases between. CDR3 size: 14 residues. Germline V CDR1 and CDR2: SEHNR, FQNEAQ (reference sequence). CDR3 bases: TGTGCCAGCAGCGTAGGGACCGGCCCCTATGGCTACACCTTC. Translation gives CASSVGTGPYGYTF.

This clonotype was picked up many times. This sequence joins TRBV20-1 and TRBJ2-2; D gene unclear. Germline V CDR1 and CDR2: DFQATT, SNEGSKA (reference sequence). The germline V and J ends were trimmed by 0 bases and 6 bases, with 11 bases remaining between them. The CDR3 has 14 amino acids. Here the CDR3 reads CSARDSVAAGELFF. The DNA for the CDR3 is TGCAGTGCTAGAGATTCGGTGGCGGCCGGGGAGCTGTTTTTT.